This T cell receptor beta chain was captured in a study of breast tumors, draining lymph nodes, adjacent tissues. TCRdb ran MiXCR on the multiplex PCR reads and lists one entry per CDR3 protein. The sample includes more than 200,000 distinct CDR3 sequences, 32% seen only once; the top ten take more than 1.3%. Concerning this clonotype itself: Its antigen is undetermined.

Axillary draining lymph nodes of breast cancer patients supplied the node samples. This CDR3 spans 15 amino acids. Germline CDR1 is SSHAT and CDR2 is FNYEAQ (reference sequence). Regarding the study as a whole: Tumor TCR diversity was below lymph nodes but above nontumor tissue. That most tumor T cells come from lymph nodes remained unproven.

The receptor was derived from a female donor with breast cancer. Some clones in this sample may be carry-over from other donors' samples. Specimen: axillary lymph node tissue. The rearrangement uses TRBV7-7 and TRBJ2-7; 7 bases line up with TRBD2. CDR3 region: CARGGAGWVSYEQYF. CDR3 bases: TGTGCTAGAGGCGGAGCGGGGTGGGTTTCCTACGAGCAGTACTTC.